This T cell receptor delta chain was identified during a study of γδ T cells in repeated Plasmodium falciparum infection. Looking at the study overall: Donors had four controlled P. falciparum NF54 infections over about 640 days.

Bulk repertoires came from Vgamma9/Vdelta2+ or Vdelta2-negative gammadelta T cells flow-sorted from PBMC. Study results and limitations: Malian children's Vdelta2-negative repertoires appeared more expanded and less diverse than Australians'.

TCRdb re-called clones from the multiplex PCR reads via CATT. The sample lists 90,000 to 95,000 delta-chain clones; roughly 0.98% were seen once. This clone was picked up a small number of times. The target antigen is unknown. A read error is likely here: a far larger clone is one base away. Other DNA sequences of this sample code for an identical CDR3. There are 19 residues in the CDR3. Per the germline V gene, CDR1 is GEAIGNYY and CDR2 is EKD. With the J gene uncalled, the V gene is TRDV2; the DNA was not used to check the table's D call, TRDD3. The specimen was gamma-delta T cells from blood. The source is a pool of human donors (malaria-infected and uninfected, not separated). This CDR3 is CACDTLLLGDTGSTDKLIF. DNA of the CDR3: TGTGCCTGTGACACCCTACTACTGGGGGATACGGGTTCCACCGATAAGCTCATCTTT.